The 16 T cell receptor beta chains reported below all come from one sample, sequenced in a study of T cell repertoires in aging, cancer and after chemotherapy. Rearranged V-D-J TRB sequences were amplified with a mixed TRB-A/B primer pool. TCRdb passed the multiplex PCR reads through MiXCR, listing each CDR3 protein once. The sample carries about 9,700 distinct CDR3 sequences, roughly a third recorded once. Amplification of TCR beta used genomic DNA extracted from peripheral blood. The material sequenced was blood. The source is a human donor in good health.

This clonotype is judged medium-sized (0.01 to 0.1%). The chain carries TRBV19 and TRBJ2-5; the D is unclear. Germline CDR1 reads LNHDA; CDR2 reads SQIVND (reference sequence). The CDR3 extends over 13 amino acids. The V end was cut by 7 bases, the J end by 0 bases, with 9 bases between. Here the CDR3 reads CASTSRNQETQYF. DNA for the CDR3: TGTGCCAGTACCTCGCGTAACCAAGAGACCCAGTACTTC.

This clonotype was counted between two and nine times. The chain has TRBV19 and TRBJ1-6, with TRBD1 identical over 7 bases. The CDR3 covers 15 residues. Germline V gene data show CDR1 as LNHDA and CDR2 as SQIVND (reference sequence). Unmatched junction bases numbered 14, after V lost 5 bases and J lost 13 bases. The CDR3 region is CASSAPSTGIVPLHF. The CDR3 DNA is TGTGCCAGTAGTGCCCCGTCGACAGGGATTGTCCCCCTCCACTTT. Using reference TRBV19 and TRBJ1-6 for the parts outside the CDR3, the full variable domain is DGGITQSPKYLFRKEGQNVTLSCEQNLNHDAMYWYRQDPGQGLRLIYYSQIVNDFQKGDIAEGYSVSREKKESFPLTVTSAQKNPTAFYLCASSAPSTGIVPLHFGNGTRLTVT.

CDR3 sequence (DNA): TGCGCCAGCAGCCAGGGGACAGGTTACGAGCAGTACTTC. The encoded protein is CASSQGTGYEQYF. The chain recombines TRBV4-3 with TRBJ2-7; 8 nucleotides agree with TRBD1. V lost 3 bases to trimming and J lost 4 bases; unmatched junction nucleotides: 2. This CDR3 comprises 13 residues. Germline lookup yields CDR1 LGHNA and CDR2 YSLEER.

The chain carries TRBV27 and TRBJ2-7; D is possibly TRBD1 (5 bases). The CDR3 totals 13 residues. V was clipped by 4 bases and J by 3 bases, with 10 bases between them. Germline values: CDR1 MNHEY, CDR2 SMNVEV (reference sequence). DNA for the CDR3: TGTGCCAGCAGTTCCCCGACAGACTACGAGCAGTACTTC. Its protein is CASSSPTDYEQYF.

This rearrangement joins TRBV11-3 to TRBJ2-7; D ambiguous. The CDR3 loop spans 14 amino acids. The V and J ends lost 6 bases and 6 bases respectively, with 18 bases between them. Germline assignment: CDR1 SGHNT and CDR2 YENEEA. CDR3 loop: CASSPYEEPLEQYF. The CDR3 DNA follows: TGTGCCAGCAGTCCTTACGAGGAGCCCCTCGAGCAGTACTTC. The whole variable domain, remainder taken from reference TRBV11-3 and TRBJ2-7, is EAGVVQSPRYKIIEKKQPVAFWCNPISGHNTLYWYLQNLGQGPELLIRYENEEAVDDSQLPKDRFSAERLKGVDSTLKIQPAELGDSAVYLCASSPYEEPLEQYFGPGTRLTVT.

This clonotype was observed once. The chain couples TRBV12-3 or TRBV12-4 to TRBJ2-3, with D perhaps TRBD1 (6 bases). Trimming stripped 6 bases from V and 5 bases from J, with 24 bases between. This CDR3 is built from 17 residues. The CDR3 DNA follows: TGTGCCAGCAGCCCGGAACAGGGCGGGCTTGGTGGAGATACGCAGTATTTT. It yields the protein CASSPEQGGLGGDTQYF.

The rearrangement uses TRBV6-1 and TRBJ1-4; no definite D call. Germline V lookup: CDR1 MNHNS, CDR2 SASEGT. Trimming shortened V by 0 bases and J by 6 bases, and 5 bases separated the two germline ends. The CDR3 loop spans 13 amino acids. The CDR3 coding sequence is TGTGCCAGCAGTGAAGCGACCTATGAAAAACTGTTTTTT. This encodes CASSEATYEKLFF.

The rearrangement joins TRBV30 to TRBJ1-2, with D possibly TRBD1 on 5 matching bases. The V gene lost 2 bases and the J gene lost 3 bases, with 19 bases spanning the gap. The CDR3 consists of 16 residues. The germline gives CDR1 GTSNPN, CDR2 SVGIG (reference sequence). In nucleotides, the CDR3 is TGTGCCTGGAGTCCTACGCAGGGCGCACGAGACTATGGCTACACCTTC. Its protein is CAWSPTQGARDYGYTF.

The V gene is TRBV27, the J gene TRBJ1-1; a possible D gene is TRBD1 (6 bases). V lost 1 base, J lost 3 bases, and 12 bases lay in between. The CDR3 is 15 residues long. Germline V gene lookup returns CDR1 MNHEY and CDR2 SMNVEV (reference sequence). CDR3 in DNA: TGTGCCAGCAGTTTATGGGGGGCGGTAGACACTGAAGCTTTCTTT. It encodes CASSLWGAVDTEAFF.

The CDR3 nucleotides read TGTGCCAGCAGTGAGGGACTAGCGGGGGGCGGCTACGAGCAGTACTTC. This encodes CASSEGLAGGGYEQYF. The V call is TRBV6-1, the J call TRBJ2-7; 15 bases align to TRBD2. The germline CDR1 and CDR2 sequences are MNHNS and SASEGT. The ends lost 3 bases at V and 3 bases at J; junction bases unmatched: 3. The CDR3 is 16 amino acids.

This clonotype was counted between two and nine times. This chain joins TRBV12-3 or TRBV12-4 and TRBJ1-5; possible D gene TRBD1, 5 bases. V gave up 2 bases and J gave up 6 bases, with 8 bases separating them. The CDR3 has 13 amino acids. DNA of the CDR3: TGTGCCAGCAGTTTACAGGGTGGTCAGCCCCAGCATTTT. It codes for CASSLQGGQPQHF.

There are a few counts of this clonotype. This sequence joins TRBV6-6 and TRBJ2-1; TRBD2 matches at 11 bases. CDR1 MNHNY and CDR2 SVGAGI come from the germline V gene (reference sequence). The V gene end was trimmed by 8 bases and the J gene end by 8 bases; junction bases not matched to a gene: 8. The CDR3 has 14 residues. In DNA form, the CDR3 reads TGTGCCAGCGGCCCTAGCGGGGGGTCCCATGAGCAGTTCTTC. Its translation is CASGPSGGSHEQFF.

Judged by abundance, this clonotype is medium-sized. V and J are TRBV19 and TRBJ2-2, with TRBD2 as a possible D gene (6 bases). Trimming took off 6 bases at V and 13 bases at J, with 27 bases between the two ends. Germline V gene lookup returns CDR1 LNHDA and CDR2 SQIVND (reference sequence). CDR3 length: 16 residues. This chain's CDR3 is CASSHADASFRAGLFF. CDR3 sequence (DNA): TGTGCCAGTAGCCACGCTGACGCTTCATTCCGAGCGGGGCTGTTTTTT. Full variable domain (rest looked up from reference TRBV19 and TRBJ2-2): DGGITQSPKYLFRKEGQNVTLSCEQNLNHDAMYWYRQDPGQGLRLIYYSQIVNDFQKGDIAEGYSVSREKKESFPLTVTSAQKNPTAFYLCASSHADASFRAGLFFGEGSRLTVL.

The sample holds a few counts of this clonotype. J is TRBJ2-5 and V is TRBV6-6; D remains unclear. V was pared by 1 base and J by 2 bases, with 5 bases between. Germline CDR1 is MNHNY and CDR2 is SVGAGI (reference sequence). The CDR3 covers 13 residues. CDR3 region: CASSYWRQETQYF. The CDR3 nucleotides are TGTGCCAGCAGTTACTGGCGACAAGAGACCCAGTACTTC.

This chain joins TRBV11-3 and TRBJ1-4, with 8 bases identical to TRBD1. Trimming took 5 bases from V and 11 from J; bases not matched to a gene: 7. This CDR3 is 13 amino acids long. Per germline, CDR1 SGHNT and CDR2 YENEEA. The CDR3 is CASSADRVGKLFF. The CDR3 DNA is TGTGCCAGCAGCGCGGACAGGGTAGGGAAACTGTTTTTT.

J is TRBJ2-1 and V is TRBV11-2, with D maybe TRBD1 (6 bases). CDR3 size: 15 residues. Trimming removed 4 bases from V and 7 bases from J, with 17 bases in between. Germline CDR1 and CDR2: SGHAT and FQNNGV. DNA of the CDR3: TGTGCCAGCAGCTCCTTAAGGGGGTCTAGGAATGAGCAGTTCTTC. Protein product: CASSSLRGSRNEQFF.